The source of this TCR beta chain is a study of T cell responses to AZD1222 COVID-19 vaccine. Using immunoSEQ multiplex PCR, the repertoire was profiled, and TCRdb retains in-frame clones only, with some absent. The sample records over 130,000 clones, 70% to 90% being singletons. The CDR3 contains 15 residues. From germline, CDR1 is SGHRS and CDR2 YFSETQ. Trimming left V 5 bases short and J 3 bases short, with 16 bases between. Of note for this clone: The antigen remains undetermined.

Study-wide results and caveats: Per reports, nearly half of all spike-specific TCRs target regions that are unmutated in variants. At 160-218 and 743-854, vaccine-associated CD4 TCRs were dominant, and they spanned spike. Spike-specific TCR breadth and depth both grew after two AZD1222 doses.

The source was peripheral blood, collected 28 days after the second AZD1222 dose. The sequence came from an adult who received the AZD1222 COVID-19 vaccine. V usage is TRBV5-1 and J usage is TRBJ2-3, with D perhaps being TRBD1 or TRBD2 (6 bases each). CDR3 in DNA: TGCGCCAGCAGATCGACAGGCGGAGGGACAGATACGCAGTATTTT. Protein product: CASRSTGGGTDTQYF.